A selection of T cell receptor beta chains follows, all from one sample in a study of T cells in Graves' hyperthyroidism and ophthalmopathy. From the multiplex PCR reads, TCRdb called clonotypes with MiXCR, one entry per CDR3 protein. Of 700,000 or so distinct CDR3 sequences in the sample, 16% were seen once. Sequences were obtained from blood. The receptors stem from a man younger than 35 with Graves' hyperthyroidism. Both conserved end residues are part of each CDR3. A D gene is named only where the DNA matches it firmly. Rows give clone size only sometimes, using once, few, many, or a class for an expanded clone.

D gene	V gene	J gene	clone size	CDR3 protein	CDR3 DNA
NA	TRBV7-2	TRBJ2-1	few	CASSLTTNLPNEQFF	TGTGCCAGCAGCTTAACGACTAATCTTCCCAATGAGCAGTTCTTC
TRBD2	TRBV7-9	TRBJ2-1	many	CASSLEGGRNNEQFF	TGTGCCAGCAGCTTGGAGGGAGGGAGGAACAATGAGCAGTTCTTC
TRBD2	TRBV6-1	TRBJ2-1	many	CASRPGLASYNEQFF	TGTGCCAGCAGACCCGGACTAGCGTCCTACAATGAGCAGTTCTTC
NA	TRBV19	TRBJ1-5	NA	CASSIVAVEQPQHF	TGTGCCAGTAGTATAGTTGCGGTAGAACAGCCCCAGCATTTT
TRBD1	TRBV24-1	TRBJ2-1	few	CATSDSDRVRYNEQFF	TGTGCCACCAGTGACAGCGACAGGGTTCGGTACAATGAGCAGTTCTTC
TRBD2	TRBV6-1	TRBJ2-3	many	CASSRTSSGDTQYF	TGTGCCAGCAGTCGGACTAGCAGTGGGGATACGCAGTATTTT
NA	TRBV12-3/TRBV12-4	TRBJ1-2	many	CASGTGRTAVGYTF	TGTGCCAGCGGGACTGGTCGGACCGCCGTTGGCTACACCTTC
NA	TRBV20-1	TRBJ2-7	few	CSAGAGRSSYEQYF	TGCAGTGCTGGGGCGGGACGGAGCTCCTACGAGCAGTACTTC
NA	TRBV15	TRBJ2-5	few	CATTVRYQETQYF	TGTGCCACCACAGTAAGGTACCAAGAGACCCAGTACTTC
NA	TRBV10-1	TRBJ2-5	few	CASSEQVHETQYF	TGCGCCAGCAGTGAACAGGTTCACGAGACCCAGTACTTC
TRBD1	TRBV9	TRBJ2-1	NA	CASSDGTGIGYEQFF	TGTGCCAGCAGCGACGGGACAGGGATTGGATATGAGCAGTTCTTC
TRBD2	TRBV29-1	TRBJ2-5	many	CSGGLAGAETQYF	TGCAGCGGAGGACTAGCGGGGGCGGAGACCCAGTACTTC
NA	TRBV7-2	TRBJ2-2	few	CASSPLALMNTGELFF	TGTGCCAGCAGCCCTCTTGCGCTAATGAACACCGGGGAGCTGTTTTTT
NA	TRBV19	TRBJ2-3	few	CASSIGRGTDTQYF	TGTGCCAGTAGTATAGGTAGGGGAACAGATACGCAGTATTTT
NA	TRBV27	TRBJ2-2	many	CASSFVGRNTGELFF	TGTGCCAGCAGTTTCGTGGGTCGGAACACCGGGGAGCTGTTTTTT
NA	TRBV4-1	TRBJ2-1	NA	CASSQRSGGSYNEQFF	TGCGCCAGCAGCCAAAGAAGCGGTGGCTCCTACAATGAGCAGTTCTTC
NA	TRBV7-9	TRBJ1-6	few	CASSSWTVPSPLHF	TGTGCCAGCAGCTCTTGGACAGTCCCTTCACCCCTCCACTTT
NA	TRBV28	TRBJ2-2	many	CASTRLYANTGELFF	TGTGCCAGCACCCGATTGTACGCGAACACCGGGGAGCTGTTTTTT
TRBD1	TRBV15	TRBJ2-4	many	CATSRERGRDIQYF	TGTGCCACCAGCAGGGAGAGGGGGCGAGACATTCAGTACTTC
NA	TRBV6-2/TRBV6-3	TRBJ2-7	few	CASSKAPLGYEQYF	TGTGCCAGCAGTAAAGCCCCCCTGGGGTACGAGCAGTACTTC
NA	TRBV9	TRBJ1-1	NA	CASSAAGAMNTEAFF	TGTGCCAGCAGCGCCGCAGGGGCTATGAACACTGAAGCTTTCTTT
TRBD2	TRBV12-3/TRBV12-4	TRBJ2-7	many	CASTLGLGYEQYF	TGTGCCAGCACCCTCGGACTAGGCTACGAGCAGTACTTC
NA	TRBV5-1	TRBJ1-1	NA	CASSFGPGGGQTEAFF	TGCGCCAGCAGCTTTGGCCCCGGGGGGGGCCAAACTGAAGCTTTCTTT
NA	TRBV19	TRBJ1-3	NA	CASSDPLFDGNTIYF	TGTGCCAGTAGTGATCCGCTTTTCGATGGAAACACCATATATTTT
NA	TRBV10-3	TRBJ2-5	many	CAISARQEQETQYF	TGTGCCATCAGTGCCCGACAGGAGCAAGAGACCCAGTACTTC
TRBD2	TRBV19	TRBJ2-3	NA	CASSKGGRDTQYF	TGTGCCAGTAGTAAGGGCGGGAGGGATACGCAGTATTTT
NA	TRBV30	TRBJ2-1	NA	CAWSVTVGEQFF	TGTGCCTGGAGTGTAACGGTGGGTGAGCAGTTCTTC
TRBD1	TRBV5-4	TRBJ2-7	NA	CASSVLTGSEQYF	TGTGCCAGCAGCGTATTGACAGGGTCGGAGCAGTACTTC
NA	TRBV11-3	TRBJ1-1	few	CASRGEGTMNTEAFF	TGTGCCAGCAGGGGCGAGGGCACCATGAACACTGAAGCTTTCTTT
NA	TRBV7-2	TRBJ2-1	many	CASSRWAGVAEQFF	TGTGCCAGCAGCCGTTGGGCTGGAGTCGCTGAGCAGTTCTTC
NA	TRBV12-3/TRBV12-4	TRBJ1-2	many	CASSFEGSGYTF	TGTGCCAGCAGTTTCGAGGGGTCCGGCTACACCTTC
NA	TRBV29-1	TRBJ2-1	many	CSALRGYNEQFF	TGCAGCGCCCTCCGGGGCTACAATGAGCAGTTCTTC
NA	TRBV27	TRBJ2-3	many	CASSSPARAPRKYF	TGTGCCAGCAGTTCACCCGCTCGGGCCCCGAGAAAGTATTTT
NA	TRBV7-2	TRBJ2-7	many	CASSLAPSSYEQYF	TGTGCCAGCAGCTTAGCGCCTAGCTCCTACGAGCAGTACTTC
NA	TRBV7-9	TRBJ2-2	NA	CASSKTWVQGPFAGELFF	TGTGCCAGCAGCAAGACTTGGGTCCAGGGGCCCTTTGCCGGGGAGCTGTTTTTT
NA	TRBV28	TRBJ1-1	many	CASSLHGPGTEAFF	TGTGCCAGCAGTTTACACGGGCCGGGCACTGAAGCTTTCTTT
TRBD1	TRBV19	TRBJ2-7	NA	CATGATYEQYF	TGTGCGACAGGGGCAACCTACGAGCAGTACTTC
NA	TRBV12-3/TRBV12-4	TRBJ2-3	many	CASSFALYTQYF	TGTGCCAGCAGTTTTGCTCTATATACGCAGTATTTT
TRBD2	TRBV19	TRBJ2-1	NA	CASSILAGGPRNEQFF	TGTGCCAGTAGTATCCTAGCGGGAGGGCCGAGAAATGAGCAGTTCTTC
TRBD2	TRBV24-1	TRBJ2-3	NA	CATSGGGQDTQYF	TGTGCCACCAGCGGGGGGGGGCAAGATACGCAGTATTTT
TRBD2	TRBV28	TRBJ2-2	many	CASSFLAGAGTGELFF	TGTGCCAGCAGTTTCCTAGCGGGAGCGGGCACCGGGGAGCTGTTTTTT
NA	TRBV11-2	TRBJ2-7	once	CASSLDGEEQYF	TGTGCCAGCAGCTTAGATGGGGAGGAGCAGTACTTC
NA	TRBV27	TRBJ1-2	many	CASSLRMGSGGYTF	TGTGCCAGCAGTTTAAGAATGGGGTCTGGAGGCTACACCTTC
TRBD2	TRBV7-3	TRBJ2-1	NA	CASSSSGASGGGEQFF	TGTGCCAGCAGCTCCTCAGGGGCCAGCGGGGGGGGGGAGCAGTTCTTC
NA	TRBV7-9	TRBJ2-3	NA	CASSLGTRLAPDTQYF	TGTGCCAGCAGCTTAGGCACGCGTCTAGCGCCAGATACGCAGTATTTT
NA	TRBV7-8	TRBJ2-7	many	CASSLRDGYEQYF	TGTGCCAGCAGCTTACGCGACGGCTACGAGCAGTACTTC
NA	TRBV6-1	TRBJ1-6	many	CASSDGDSPLHF	TGTGCCAGCAGTGACGGGGACTCACCCCTCCACTTT
NA	TRBV7-2	TRBJ2-7	many	CASSFQAGSYEQYF	TGTGCCAGCAGCTTTCAAGCGGGCTCCTACGAGCAGTACTTC
TRBD1	TRBV6-2/TRBV6-3	TRBJ2-1	few	CASSSPGQGVYEQFF	TGTGCCAGCAGTTCCCCGGGACAGGGGGTTTATGAGCAGTTCTTC
TRBD1	TRBV12-3/TRBV12-4	TRBJ1-1	many	CASRYTGGAAEAFF	TGTGCCAGCAGATATACAGGGGGCGCGGCTGAAGCTTTCTTT
NA	TRBV7-2	TRBJ1-6	many	CASSRLGNSPLHF	TGTGCCAGCAGCCGCCTCGGGAATTCACCCCTCCACTTT
NA	TRBV28	TRBJ2-3	few	CASSRGTPDTQYF	TGTGCCAGCAGTAGAGGGACTCCAGATACGCAGTATTTT
TRBD2	TRBV4-2	TRBJ2-7	many	CASSQRGLADYEQYF	TGTGCCAGCAGCCAGCGGGGACTAGCGGACTACGAGCAGTACTTC
NA	TRBV12-3/TRBV12-4	TRBJ1-3	NA	CASSPGGVVSGNTIYF	TGTGCCAGCAGCCCCGGCGGCGTCGTCTCTGGAAACACCATATATTTT
NA	TRBV27	TRBJ1-6	few	CASSFSSVHSYNSPLHF	TGTGCCAGCAGTTTCTCTTCCGTCCACAGTTATAATTCACCCCTCCACTTT
NA	TRBV20-1	TRBJ1-5	NA	CSASEGDQPQHF	TGCAGTGCTAGTGAGGGGGATCAGCCCCAGCATTTT
TRBD2	TRBV5-6	TRBJ2-5	many	CASSLGLAGSGETQYF	TGTGCCAGCAGCTTGGGACTAGCGGGATCGGGGGAGACCCAGTACTTC
NA	TRBV18	TRBJ2-1	few	CASSPLQPLGAYNEQFF	TGTGCCAGCTCACCCCTACAACCTCTAGGAGCCTACAATGAGCAGTTCTTC
NA	TRBV20-1	TRBJ2-5	NA	CSAGDFNQETQYF	TGCAGTGCTGGGGACTTCAACCAAGAGACCCAGTACTTC